What follows are 17 T cell receptor beta chains derived from one specimen sequenced in a study of blood T cell repertoires in COVID-19. TCRdb keeps only in-frame clones here, not all; method: immunoSEQ multiplex PCR. Of tens of thousands of clones listed, 65% to 85% were seen once; the top ten hold approximately 2.5%. The sample comprised peripheral blood. These receptors all come from an older man with active or convalescent COVID-19.

The chain is built from TRBV11-2 and TRBJ2-5, with TRBD1 identical over 11 bases. Germline V lookup: CDR1 SGHAT, CDR2 FQNNGV. CDR3 length: 15 amino acids. The V segment lost 1 base and the J segment 5 bases; nucleotides outside the gene matches: 3. The CDR3 spells CASSLAGTGGETQYF. CDR3 coding DNA: TGTGCCAGCAGCTTAGCTGGGACAGGGGGTGAGACCCAGTACTTC.

The chain has TRBV10-3 and TRBJ1-5; TRBD1 matches at 9 bases. CDR1 ENHRY and CDR2 SYGVKD come from the germline V gene. The length of the CDR3 is 17 residues. The J segment lost 7 bases and the V segment lost 8 bases, leaving 18 bases of the junction unmatched. The CDR3 is CAIGSGQGSSSGQPQHF. CDR3 sequence (DNA): TGTGCCATCGGTTCGGGACAGGGAAGCAGTTCAGGGCAGCCCCAGCATTTT.

The chain has TRBV6-5 and TRBJ2-7, with D perhaps matching TRBD1 (6 bases). The CDR3 extends over 15 amino acids. The germline V gene encodes CDR1 MNHEY and CDR2 SVGAGI. Trimming shortened V by 6 bases and J by 4 bases, and 19 bases separated the two germline ends. The CDR3 reads CASSLDRRRQYEQYF. In DNA, the CDR3 is TGTGCCAGCAGCTTGGACAGAAGGAGGCAGTACGAGCAGTACTTC.

The rearrangement uses TRBV5-1 and TRBJ2-1, with TRBD1 as a possible D gene (6 bases). The CDR3 runs 17 residues. Germline CDR1 and CDR2: SGHRS and YFSETQ. The V end was cut by 4 bases, the J end by 0 bases, with 17 bases between. The chain's CDR3 is CASSPLGQGSSYNEQFF. In nucleotides, the CDR3 is TGCGCCAGCAGCCCCCTGGGGCAGGGGAGCTCCTACAATGAGCAGTTCTTC.

This clone was seen a handful of times. The V and J genes are TRBV19 and TRBJ2-7, with D possibly matching TRBD2 (6 bases). The CDR3 totals 16 residues. V lost 3 bases to trimming and J lost 1 base, with 16 bases between them. Germline-derived CDR1 and CDR2 are LNHDA and SQIVND (reference sequence). CDR3: CASSMGRGRRSYEQYF. In DNA, the CDR3 is TGTGCCAGTAGTATGGGGCGGGGACGACGATCCTACGAGCAGTACTTC.

This sequence joins TRBV6-1 and TRBJ1-5; D call uncertain. The length of the CDR3 is 13 residues. Germline CDR1 MNHNS, CDR2 SASEGT. The V and J ends lost 3 bases and 6 bases respectively, with 9 bases between them. The CDR3 nucleotides are TGTGCCAGCAGTGACCGGTCGATTCAGCCCCAGCATTTT. Protein sequence: CASSDRSIQPQHF.

The V gene is TRBV5-1, the J gene TRBJ2-3, with 13 bases lining up with TRBD2. Germline-derived CDR1 and CDR2 are SGHRS and YFSETQ. V lost 3 bases, J lost 4 bases, and 5 bases stayed unmatched. This CDR3 has 16 residues. In DNA, the CDR3 is TGCGCCAGCAGCTCCGGGACTAGCGGGGCCTCAGATACGCAGTATTTT. Translated: CASSSGTSGASDTQYF.

For this clone: The junction departs from germline at one end; a sequencing error may be responsible. V and J are TRBV10-2 and TRBJ2-7, with 7 positions matching TRBD2. Germline CDR1 reads WSHSY; CDR2 reads SAAADI. This CDR3 has 14 amino acids. CDR3 loop: CASGERGSRYEQYF. CDR3 nucleotide sequence: TGCGCCAGCGGTGAGCGGGGTTCGCGGTACGAGCAGTACTTC.

The gene calls are TRBV10-3 and TRBJ2-3; 8 positions agree with TRBD2. V was pared by 8 bases and J by 2 bases, with 12 bases of the junction left unmatched. Germline CDR1 is ENHRY and CDR2 is SYGVKD. The CDR3 has 16 residues. The CDR3 bases are TGTGCCATCTCCCTCGGACGCGGGGGGTCCACAGATACGCAGTATTTT. This encodes CAISLGRGGSTDTQYF.

J is TRBJ1-2 and V is TRBV14; maybe TRBD1 (5 bases). The CDR3 loop spans 15 amino acids. CDR1 and CDR2 (germline): SGHDN, FVKESK. The V end lost 1 base, the J end lost 4 bases, and 13 bases lay between the germline ends. The CDR3: CASSQGTGRSYGYTF. DNA of the CDR3: TGTGCCAGCAGCCAAGGTACAGGACGATCCTATGGCTACACCTTC. The full variable domain, with the rest looked up from reference TRBV14 and TRBJ1-2, is EAGVTQFPSHSVIEKGQTVTLRCDPISGHDNLYWYRRVMGKEIKFLLHFVKESKQDESGMPNNRFLAERTGGTYSTLKVQPAELEDSGVYFCASSQGTGRSYGYTFGSGTRLTVV.

This chain links TRBV9 with TRBJ2-3, with TRBD1 identical over 7 bases. Germline V CDR1 and CDR2: SGDLS, YYNGEE. Trimming took 5 bases from V and 2 from J; bases not matched to a gene: 8. The CDR3 is 15 amino acids. The CDR3 DNA follows: TGTGCCAGCAGAACCGGGACAGCGACCACAGATACGCAGTATTTT. Translated, it gives CASRTGTATTDTQYF. The entire variable domain, with the rest obtained from reference TRBV9 and TRBJ2-3, is as follows: DSGVTQTPKHLITATGQRVTLRCSPRSGDLSVYWYQQSLDQGLQFLIQYYNGEERAKGNILERFSAQQFPDLHSELNLSSLELGDSALYFCASRTGTATTDTQYFGPGTRLTVL.

The chain is built from TRBV28 and TRBJ2-5, with unresolved D. There are 13 residues in the CDR3. The germline CDR1 and CDR2 sequences are MDHEN and SYDVKM. V was cut by 3 bases and J by 2 bases, with 7 bases left in between. The CDR3 loop is CASSLLQQETQYF. The CDR3 DNA follows: TGTGCCAGCAGTTTGTTACAGCAAGAGACCCAGTACTTC.

The count of this clone is one. This sequence joins TRBV4-3 and TRBJ2-1; 12 bases are shared with TRBD2. Germline CDR1 is LGHNA and CDR2 is YSLEER. V shed 0 bases, J shed 1 base, and the junction held 1 base outside the gene matches. CDR3 length: 17 amino acids. The CDR3 loop reads CASSQDGLAGSYNEQFF. The CDR3 DNA is TGCGCCAGCAGCCAAGATGGACTAGCGGGATCCTACAATGAGCAGTTCTTC.

The rearrangement links TRBV6-5 to TRBJ2-3, with 7 bases identical to TRBD1. There are 13 residues in the CDR3. With V trimmed by 7 bases and J by 6 bases, 7 bases remained unmatched. CDR1 and CDR2 from the germline V gene are MNHEY and SVGAGI. The CDR3, as DNA: TGTGCCAGCAAACGAGGGGGCGCGGATACGCAGTATTTT. Translation: CASKRGGADTQYF.

V usage is TRBV4-1 and J usage is TRBJ2-1; TRBD1 might be the D (6 bases). Per germline, CDR1 MGHRA and CDR2 YSYEKL. V shed 0 bases and J shed 10 bases, with 7 bases lying between them. The CDR3 is 12 amino acids. The CDR3 DNA reads as TGCGCCAGCAGCCAAGAGACAGGAGAGCAGTTCTTC. Residues: CASSQETGEQFF.

Note on this clone: The junction differs from germline at one of its ends, possibly a read error. The chain joins TRBV12-5 to TRBJ1-2, with 8 bases lining up with TRBD1. The CDR3 sequence is 15 residues long. CDR1 is LGHNT and CDR2 is FRNRAP in the germline V gene. CDR3: CASVLGQVSGYGYTF. Written as DNA, the CDR3 is TGTGCTAGTGTTTTGGGACAGGTCTCCGGCTATGGCTACACCTTC.

The V and J genes are TRBV7-2 and TRBJ2-1, with 9 positions matching TRBD1. CDR3 size: 13 residues. V shed 5 bases, J shed 9 bases, and the junction held 5 bases outside the gene matches. CDR1 and CDR2 from the germline V gene are SGHTA and FQGNSA. CDR3 amino acids: CASSRRDRAEQFF. CDR3 DNA: TGTGCCAGCAGCCGAAGGGACAGGGCTGAGCAGTTCTTC.